This entry lists 28 T cell receptor beta chains sequenced from one sample in a study of T cells after posttransplantation cyclophosphamide. Sampled 1 year posttransplant, controls received myeloablative marrow transplants, methotrexate and a calcineurin inhibitor. TCRdb's table, derived via immunoSEQ multiplex PCR, lists solely in-frame clones and lacks some. The sample contains some 10,000 clones, around 89% of which appear only once. This specimen consisted of PBMCs, obtained after an allogeneic stem cell transplant with a calcineurin inhibitor and methotrexate. Every receptor here comes from a male patient aged 25-45 years who received an allogeneic stem cell transplant from an unrelated donor, was CMV-positive, and had no GVHD. Some of these T cells may belong to the graft donor.

The genes are TRBV7-3 and TRBJ2-4; 7 bases fit TRBD2. The CDR3 has 19 residues. Germline V CDR1 and CDR2: SGHTA, FQGTGA. Trimming removed 7 bases from V and 0 bases from J; junction bases left unmatched: 18. DNA for the CDR3: TGTGCCAGCAACCTGAGTGGAGGGAGGGGTTTAGAAGCCAAAAACATTCAGTACTTC. This translates into CASNLSGGRGLEAKNIQYF.

The rearrangement joins TRBV2 to TRBJ2-3, with 7 positions matching TRBD2. V was clipped by 3 bases and J by 2 bases; unmatched bases: 8. The CDR3 covers 16 residues. Germline CDR1 reads SNHLY; CDR2 reads FYNNEI. The CDR3 loop is CASSDRASGFTDTQYF. The CDR3 DNA is TGTGCCAGCAGTGACAGGGCTAGCGGCTTCACAGATACGCAGTATTTT.

The rearrangement links TRBV5-6 to TRBJ1-2; D might be TRBD1 (5 bases). Germline CDR1 is SGHDT and CDR2 is YYEEEE. CDR3 length: 13 amino acids. V lost 3 bases, J lost 2 bases, and 8 bases lay in between. This chain's CDR3 is CASSSGLNYGYTF. CDR3 in DNA: TGTGCCAGCAGCTCGGGACTAAACTATGGCTACACCTTC.

CDR3: CASSFNRVVGEQYF. CDR3 nucleotides: TGTGCCAGCAGCTTTAACAGGGTTGTTGGCGAGCAGTACTTC. The gene calls are TRBV7-6 and TRBJ2-7; TRBD1 might be the D (6 bases). Trimming pared 3 bases from V and 6 bases from J, leaving 15 bases between. Germline CDR1 SGHVS, CDR2 FNYEAQ. CDR3 length equals 14 residues.

The gene calls are TRBV2 and TRBJ1-3; 7 positions agree with TRBD1. This CDR3 is built from 13 residues. Germline V lookup: CDR1 SNHLY, CDR2 FYNNEI. With V trimmed by 6 bases and J by 2 bases, 1 base remained unmatched. In DNA form, the CDR3 reads TGTGCCAGCAGCCAGGGGGCTGGAAACACCATATATTTT. Its protein is CASSQGAGNTIYF. Full variable domain (outside the CDR3, taken from reference TRBV2 and TRBJ1-3): EPEVTQTPSHQVTQMGQEVILRCVPISNHLYFYWYRQILGQKVEFLVSFYNNEISEKSEIFDDQFSVERPDGSNFTLKIRSTKLEDSAMYFCASSQGAGNTIYFGEGSWLTVV.

The rearrangement links TRBV5-4 to TRBJ2-1; D is unclear. This CDR3 comprises 13 residues. Deletions cut 0 bases from V and 5 bases from J, with 6 bases between. Germline CDR1 reads SGHNT; CDR2 reads YYREEE (reference sequence). CDR3 loop: CASSLDRDNEQFF. In nucleotides, the CDR3 is TGTGCCAGCAGCTTGGACCGAGACAATGAGCAGTTCTTC.

This chain uses TRBV4-2 with TRBJ1-6; possible D gene TRBD1, 5 bases. Trimming took off 0 bases at V and 6 bases at J, with 15 bases between the two ends. Germline-derived CDR1 and CDR2 are LGHNA and YNFKEQ. The CDR3 has 17 amino acids. The CDR3 here is CASSQDLIRGANSPLHF. The CDR3, as DNA: TGTGCCAGCAGCCAAGATCTAATTCGTGGGGCTAATTCACCCCTCCACTTT.

This clone came up once. V usage is TRBV5-5 and J usage is TRBJ1-1; possible D gene TRBD1, 6 bases. CDR3 length: 13 residues. Trimming pared 0 bases from V and 3 bases from J, leaving 6 bases between. Germline CDR1 SGHKS, CDR2 YYEKEE (reference sequence). CDR3 residues: CASSLDRDTEAFF. The CDR3 DNA follows: TGTGCCAGCAGCTTGGACAGGGACACTGAAGCTTTCTTT.

This chain uses TRBV30 with TRBJ2-1; a possible D gene is TRBD1 (5 bases). With 1 base removed from V and 9 bases from J, the gap between germline ends came to 13 bases. Germline V gene data show CDR1 as GTSNPN and CDR2 as SVGIG (reference sequence). CDR3 length: 13 amino acids. The CDR3 nucleotides read TGTGCCTGGAGTGCGACTGGTCAGGGTGAGCAGTTCTTC. Residues: CAWSATGQGEQFF. Based on the CDR3 plus reference TRBV30 and TRBJ2-1, the full variable domain is SQTIHQWPATLVQPVGSPLSLECTVEGTSNPNLYWYRQAAGRGLQLLFYSVGIGQISSEVPQNLSASRPQDRQFILSSKKLLLSDSGFYLCAWSATGQGEQFFGPGTRLTVL.

V is TRBV9 and J is TRBJ1-5, with D tentatively TRBD1 (5 bases). V gave up 3 bases and J gave up 2 bases, with 9 bases separating them. The germline V gene has CDR1 SGDLS and CDR2 YYNGEE. The CDR3 has 14 amino acids. CDR3 loop: CASSAGGGNQPQHF. DNA of the CDR3: TGTGCCAGCAGCGCCGGGGGGGGCAATCAGCCCCAGCATTTT.

The genes are TRBV6-5 and TRBJ2-7; 8 nucleotides line up with TRBD2. The CDR3 is 14 amino acids. Germline trimming cut 3 bases from V and 2 bases from J; bases unmatched to any gene: 3. Germline V lookup: CDR1 MNHEY, CDR2 SVGAGI. CDR3 residues: CASSYTSGTYEQYF. CDR3 nucleotide sequence: TGTGCCAGCAGTTATACTAGCGGTACCTACGAGCAGTACTTC.

The V call is TRBV7-9, the J call TRBJ1-1, with D possibly being TRBD1 (5 bases). The CDR3 spans 14 residues. Germline CDR1 is SEHNR and CDR2 is FQNEAQ (reference sequence). V was shortened by 1 base and J by 4 bases, with 10 bases between the two germline ends. CDR3 bases: TGTGCCAGCAGCTTAGTTGGGGGAGGCACTGAAGCTTTCTTT. It is translated as CASSLVGGGTEAFF.

V is TRBV19 and J is TRBJ2-5, with a tentative D call TRBD2 (5 bases). Germline V gene sequence: CDR1 LNHDA, CDR2 SQIVND (reference sequence). V lost 5 bases, J lost 4 bases, and 8 bases lay in between. CDR3 length equals 12 residues. CDR3 region: CASSSSPETQYF. For the CDR3, the DNA is TGTGCCAGTAGTTCTAGCCCAGAGACCCAGTACTTC.

The chain couples TRBV4-3 to TRBJ2-2, with D uncertain. Trimming shortened V by 0 bases and J by 5 bases, and 4 bases separated the two germline ends. The CDR3 has 13 amino acids. Germline CDR1 is LGHNA and CDR2 is YSLEER. CDR3 nucleotide sequence: TGCGCCAGCAGCCAAGAAGCTACCGGGGAGCTGTTTTTT. This sequence encodes CASSQEATGELFF.

The V and J genes are TRBV4-3 and TRBJ2-5; possibly TRBD1 for D (6 bases). The CDR3 has 15 amino acids. Trimming pared 4 bases from V and 2 bases from J, leaving 14 bases between. In germline, CDR1 is LGHNA, CDR2 YSLEER. The chain's CDR3 is CASSRSRGKQETQYF. The DNA for the CDR3 is TGCGCCAGCAGCCGATCTAGGGGGAAACAAGAGACCCAGTACTTC.

The CDR3 sequence is CASSLAPEGGARGYTF. In DNA, the CDR3 is TGTGCCAGCAGCTTAGCGCCTGAAGGAGGGGCGCGGGGCTACACCTTC. This rearrangement joins TRBV7-2 to TRBJ1-2, with D maybe TRBD1 (5 bases). Looked up from germline, CDR1 is SGHTA and CDR2 is FQGNSA. The CDR3 spans 16 residues. The V end lost 0 bases, the J end lost 8 bases, and 19 bases lay between the germline ends.

This rearrangement joins TRBV30 to TRBJ1-5; 7 bases line up with TRBD1. The CDR3 loop spans 14 amino acids. Germline V gives CDR1 GTSNPN, CDR2 SVGIG (reference sequence). Unmatched junction bases numbered 8, after V lost 2 bases and J lost 7 bases. The chain's CDR3 is CAWSSKQGSQPQHF. CDR3 DNA: TGTGCCTGGAGTTCCAAACAGGGGAGCCAGCCCCAGCATTTT.

This clone has a single count. The chain is built from TRBV7-8 and TRBJ2-5, with 11 bases matching TRBD1. The CDR3 length is 16 residues. The V segment lost 5 bases and the J segment 1 base; nucleotides outside the gene matches: 6. Looked up from germline, CDR1 is SGHVS and CDR2 is FQNEAQ. CDR3 residues: CASSPRDRGFQETQYF. The CDR3 bases are TGTGCCAGCAGCCCCCGGGACAGGGGGTTCCAAGAGACCCAGTACTTC. Full variable domain (missing parts from reference TRBV7-8 and TRBJ2-5): GAGVSQSPRYKVAKRGQDVALRCDPISGHVSLFWYQQALGQGPEFLTYFQNEAQLDKSGLPSDRFFAERPEGSVSTLKIQRTQQEDSAVYLCASSPRDRGFQETQYFGPGTRLLVL.

This rearrangement joins TRBV5-1 to TRBJ2-1; 8 bases agree with TRBD1. The CDR3 consists of 15 residues. Trimming took 4 bases from V and 2 from J; bases not matched to a gene: 5. Germline loops: CDR1 SGHRS, CDR2 YFSETQ. The CDR3 protein is CASSPGGQTYNEQFF. For the CDR3, the DNA is TGCGCCAGCAGCCCAGGGGGCCAGACCTACAATGAGCAGTTCTTC.

The chain employs TRBV11-2 and TRBJ2-3; D ambiguous. The V gene lost 1 base and the J gene lost 0 bases, with 11 bases spanning the gap. The CDR3 totals 16 residues. Germline values: CDR1 SGHAT, CDR2 FQNNGV. The CDR3 sequence is CASSLAVTTSTDTQYF. CDR3 bases: TGTGCCAGCAGCTTAGCGGTCACTACCAGCACAGATACGCAGTATTTT. Full variable domain (outside the CDR3, taken from reference TRBV11-2 and TRBJ2-3): EAGVAQSPRYKIIEKRQSVAFWCNPISGHATLYWYQQILGQGPKLLIQFQNNGVVDDSQLPKDRFSAERLKGVDSTLKIQPAKLEDSAVYLCASSLAVTTSTDTQYFGPGTRLTVL.

The rearrangement links TRBV12-5 to TRBJ1-1, with TRBD1 matching 9 bases. Unmatched junction bases numbered 13, after V lost 3 bases and J lost 5 bases. The length of the CDR3 is 17 residues. Per the germline V gene, CDR1 is LGHNT and CDR2 is FRNRAP. CDR3 amino acids: CASGLIGTGRVRTEAFF. The DNA for the CDR3 is TGTGCTAGTGGTTTAATCGGGACAGGGAGAGTGAGGACTGAAGCTTTCTTT.

This clone showed up just a few times. This chain joins TRBV6-6 and TRBJ2-7, with TRBD2 matching over 7 bases. This CDR3 contains 14 residues. CDR1 and CDR2 from the germline V gene are MNHNY and SVGAGI (reference sequence). V gave up 2 bases and J gave up 6 bases; unmatched junction bases: 7. CDR3: CASSYAGVGGEQYV. In nucleotides, the CDR3 is TGTGCCAGCAGTTACGCGGGGGTTGGAGGCGAGCAGTACGTC.

The chain links TRBV19 to TRBJ1-2; D is unresolved. Germline CDR1 is LNHDA and CDR2 is SQIVND (reference sequence). The V and J ends lost 0 bases and 9 bases respectively, with 11 bases between them. The CDR3 extends over 13 amino acids. The CDR3 sequence: CASSIDPQARYTF. In DNA, the CDR3 is TGTGCCAGTAGTATAGATCCGCAGGCCCGCTACACCTTC.

CDR3 residues: CASSVSTENTEAFF. The CDR3 DNA reads TGTGCCAGCAGCGTCTCGACAGAAAACACTGAAGCTTTCTTT. The V call is TRBV9, the J call TRBJ1-1; a weak D match, TRBD1 (5 bases). The germline V and J ends were trimmed by 2 bases and 2 bases, with 10 bases remaining between them. This CDR3 spans 14 amino acids. CDR1 is SGDLS and CDR2 is YYNGEE in the germline V gene.

The chain has TRBV7-8 and TRBJ2-7, with 10 bases lining up with TRBD1. J was trimmed by 4 bases and V by 1 base; bases with no gene match: 4. Germline V gene lookup returns CDR1 SGHVS and CDR2 FQNEAQ. The CDR3 covers 15 residues. Written as DNA, the CDR3 is TGTGCCAGCAGCTTAGGGGGGACAGGGGCTTACGAGCAGTACTTC. As protein: CASSLGGTGAYEQYF.

This clone was recorded only once. For the CDR3, the DNA is TGTGCCAGCAGTAACACACAGGGGATCACTGAAGCTTTCTTT. Its protein is CASSNTQGITEAFF. The V call is TRBV6-5, the J call TRBJ1-1, with TRBD1 matching 7 bases. The V gene's germline CDR1 is MNHEY and CDR2 SVGAGI. Unmatched junction bases numbered 7, after V lost 5 bases and J lost 4 bases. This CDR3 has 14 residues.

V is TRBV19 and J is TRBJ2-2, with 9 bases lining up with TRBD1. From germline, CDR1 is LNHDA and CDR2 SQIVND (reference sequence). This CDR3 spans 15 amino acids. V gave up 3 bases and J gave up 6 bases; unmatched junction bases: 5. This CDR3 reads CASSITTGGAGELFF. CDR3 nucleotide sequence: TGTGCCAGTAGTATCACGACAGGGGGGGCCGGGGAGCTGTTTTTT.

The chain has TRBV2 and TRBJ1-1; D is uncertain. The V end was cut by 6 bases, the J end by 4 bases, with 6 bases between. CDR3 length equals 11 residues. Per germline, CDR1 SNHLY and CDR2 FYNNEI. DNA of the CDR3: TGTGCCAGCAGCCAAATCACTGAAGCTTTCTTT. It translates to CASSQITEAFF.